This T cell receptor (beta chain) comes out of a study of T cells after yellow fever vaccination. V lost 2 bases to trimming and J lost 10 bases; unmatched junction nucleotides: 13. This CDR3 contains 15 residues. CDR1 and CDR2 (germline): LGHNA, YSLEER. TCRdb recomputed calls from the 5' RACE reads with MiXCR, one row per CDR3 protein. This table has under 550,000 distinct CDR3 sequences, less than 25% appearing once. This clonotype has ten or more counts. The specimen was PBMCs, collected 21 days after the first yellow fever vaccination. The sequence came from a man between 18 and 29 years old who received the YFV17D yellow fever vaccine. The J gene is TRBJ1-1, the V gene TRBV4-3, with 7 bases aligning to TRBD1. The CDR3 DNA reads TGCGCCAGCAGCCAATCAGAGACAGGGACCGGGCGAGCTTTCTTT. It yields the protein CASSQSETGTGRAFF.